The clone carrying this T cell receptor (beta chain) has just a few counts. These data belong to a study of blood T cells in healthy people across ages. Next came a second PCR, run for about 6 to 12 cycles, which used a sample-barcoded 5' primer along with a J-beta primer mix. A single record per CDR3 protein comes from TCRdb applying MiXCR to the 5' RACE reads. The profile shows approximately 800,000 distinct CDR3 sequences, 25% of them singletons. This sample was also put to use in a study of T cells of mothers and their children. That source notes: Each mother yielded more than 9.5 million TCR beta CDR3 reads. Each child yielded 2.5 million to 3 million reads. Related mother and child pairs showed slightly greater overlap (not significant) than unrelated pairs did.

This receptor was identified in a boy between 10 and 17 years old in good health. Input material: blood.

The CDR3 coding sequence is TGCGCCAGCAGCCAAGATCACCCCAGTTCTTCGGAGAACATTCAGTACTTC. Amino acid sequence: CASSQDHPSSSENIQYF. V gene TRBV4-3 combines with J gene TRBJ2-4; D gene uncertain. Trimming pared 0 bases from V and 7 bases from J, leaving 19 bases between. CDR3 length: 17 amino acids. From germline, CDR1 is LGHNA and CDR2 YSLEER.